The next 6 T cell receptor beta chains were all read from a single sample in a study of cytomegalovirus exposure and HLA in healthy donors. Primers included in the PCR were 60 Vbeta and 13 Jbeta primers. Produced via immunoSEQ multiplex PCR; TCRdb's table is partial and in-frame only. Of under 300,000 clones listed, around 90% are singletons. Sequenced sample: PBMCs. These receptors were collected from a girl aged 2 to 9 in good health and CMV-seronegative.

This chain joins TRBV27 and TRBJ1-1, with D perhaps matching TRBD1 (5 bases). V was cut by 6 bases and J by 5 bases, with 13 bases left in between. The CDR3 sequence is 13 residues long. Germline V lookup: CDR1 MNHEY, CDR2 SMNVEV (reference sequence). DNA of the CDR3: TGTGCCAGCAGCAGGGTCTGGGGTACTGAAGCTTTCTTT. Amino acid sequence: CASSRVWGTEAFF.

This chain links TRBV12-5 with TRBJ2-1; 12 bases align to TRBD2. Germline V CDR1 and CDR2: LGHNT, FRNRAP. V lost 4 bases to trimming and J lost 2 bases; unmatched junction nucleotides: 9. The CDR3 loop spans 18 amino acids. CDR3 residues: CASGSLAGGKGTYNEQFF. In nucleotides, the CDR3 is TGTGCTAGTGGTTCACTAGCGGGAGGTAAAGGGACCTACAATGAGCAGTTCTTC.

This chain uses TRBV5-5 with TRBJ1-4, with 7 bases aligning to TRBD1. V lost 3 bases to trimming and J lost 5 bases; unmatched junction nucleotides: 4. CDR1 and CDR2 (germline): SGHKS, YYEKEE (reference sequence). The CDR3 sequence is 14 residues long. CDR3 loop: CASSSPGQNEKLFF. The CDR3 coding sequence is TGTGCCAGCAGCTCCCCGGGACAGAATGAAAAACTGTTTTTT.

The CDR3 here is CASSMGQVQLAKNIQYF. CDR3 coding DNA: TGTGCCAGTAGTATGGGACAGGTCCAACTAGCCAAAAACATTCAGTACTTC. J is TRBJ2-4 and V is TRBV19, with TRBD1 matching over 8 bases. J was trimmed by 0 bases and V by 3 bases; bases with no gene match: 7. This CDR3 contains 17 residues. Germline loops: CDR1 LNHDA, CDR2 SQIVND (reference sequence).

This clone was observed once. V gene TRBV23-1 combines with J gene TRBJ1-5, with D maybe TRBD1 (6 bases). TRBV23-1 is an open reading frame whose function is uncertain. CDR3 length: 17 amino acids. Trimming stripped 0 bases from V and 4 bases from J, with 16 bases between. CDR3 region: CASSQSIGGRRNQPQHF. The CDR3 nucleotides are TGCGCCAGCAGTCAATCGATTGGGGGCCGGCGGAATCAGCCCCAGCATTTT.

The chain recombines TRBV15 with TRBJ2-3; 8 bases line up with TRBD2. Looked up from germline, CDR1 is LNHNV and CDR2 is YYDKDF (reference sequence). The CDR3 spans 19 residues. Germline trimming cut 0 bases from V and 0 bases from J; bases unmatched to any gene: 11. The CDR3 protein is CATSRERVRGGTSTDTQYF. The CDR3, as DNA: TGTGCCACCAGCAGAGAAAGAGTCCGGGGGGGAACTAGCACAGATACGCAGTATTTT.